This T cell receptor (beta chain) was found in a study of T cells in Graves' hyperthyroidism and ophthalmopathy. Findings and caveats of the study: Blood shared most expanded thyroid clonotypes above 0.001.

Notes on this clonotype: Its antigen is unidentified.

RNA transcripts provided the source from which TCR beta CDR3 regions were amplified. HTBI primers drove first-round RT-PCR of the TCR CDR3. TCRdb re-derived calls from the multiplex PCR reads in MiXCR, one entry per CDR3 protein. Here the sample spans roughly 400,000 distinct CDR3 sequences, over 13% being singletons. Uncontrolled infection, other autoimmune disease, pregnancy or lactation excluded patients. Sample: blood. This receptor was identified in a man aged 50-60 years with Graves' ophthalmopathy.

Written as DNA, the CDR3 is TGTGCCAGCAGCTTAGCCCTGGGGGTGGACGAGCAGTACTTC. Protein sequence: CASSLALGVDEQYF. V gene TRBV7-8 combines with J gene TRBJ2-7; D may be TRBD1 or TRBD2 (5 bases each). Germline CDR1 reads SGHVS; CDR2 reads FQNEAQ. Trimming cost V 0 bases and J 5 bases, with 11 bases left between them. The CDR3 runs to 14 residues.